The rows below give T cell receptor beta chains drawn from one sample of a study of TIL therapy for anti-PD-1-resistant metastatic lung cancer. Profiled with immunoSEQ multiplex PCR; TCRdb holds only in-frame clones, not every one. The table lists about 50,000 clones, 60% to 85% of them singletons, with 5.6% in the top ten. Specimen: tumor tissue, collected at baseline. These receptors were taken from a person aged 25 to 85 with non-small cell lung cancer. Both conserved end residues are part of each CDR3. The D gene is left open where the match is weak. Rows may omit the clone size; those that give it use once, few, many or a size class.

v_call	j_call	clone_size	d_call	cdr3_aa	cdr3_nt
TRBV30	TRBJ1-4	NA	NA	CACRARGATNEKLFF	TGTGCCTGCCGGGCTCGAGGGGCAACTAATGAAAAACTGTTTTTT
TRBV7-7	TRBJ1-1	NA	NA	CASSTNPNTEAFF	TGTGCCAGCAGCACCAACCCGAACACTGAAGCTTTCTTT
TRBV11-2	TRBJ2-2	NA	NA	CASSLGVGELFF	TGTGCCAGCAGCTTAGGTGTCGGGGAGCTGTTTTTT
TRBV4-1	TRBJ2-7	NA	NA	CASSQDQGTSQSSYEQYF	TGCGCCAGCAGCCAAGATCAAGGGACATCCCAGAGCTCCTACGAGCAGTACTTC
TRBV5-6	TRBJ2-5	NA	TRBD1	CASRSRLDRGHRETQYF	TGTGCCAGCAGATCTCGACTAGACAGGGGGCATCGAGAGACCCAGTACTTC
TRBV5-1	TRBJ2-2	NA	TRBD2	CASSLVAGAGELFF	TGCGCCAGCAGCTTGGTTGCGGGAGCCGGGGAGCTGTTTTTT
TRBV5-6	TRBJ1-5	NA	NA	CASSLVGWGADQPQHF	TGTGCCAGCAGCTTGGTGGGGTGGGGGGCAGACCAGCCCCAGCATTTT
TRBV30	TRBJ2-7	NA	NA	CAWSVRGNYEQYF	TGTGCCTGGAGTGTACGGGGGAACTACGAGCAGTACTTC
TRBV7-2	TRBJ2-1	NA	NA	CASSSTGPREQFF	TGTGCCAGCAGCTCGACGGGACCTCGGGAGCAGTTCTTC
TRBV15	TRBJ2-5	NA	NA	CATSRDTGLGETQYF	TGTGCCACCAGCAGAGATACAGGGCTTGGGGAGACCCAGTACTTC
TRBV5-1	TRBJ1-1	few	NA	CASSAIGTASTEAFF	TGCGCCAGCAGCGCCATAGGGACGGCGAGCACTGAAGCTTTCTTT
TRBV9	TRBJ1-1	NA	TRBD1	CASSPKQGMDEAFF	TGTGCCAGCAGCCCTAAACAGGGGATGGATGAAGCTTTCTTT
TRBV6-1	TRBJ2-2	once	NA	CASSEGGWSGSTGELFF	TGTGCCAGCAGTGAAGGTGGTTGGTCAGGTTCAACCGGGGAGCTGTTTTTT
TRBV7-2	TRBJ1-2	NA	NA	CASSLSGALGYTF	TGTGCCAGCAGCTTATCGGGGGCGCTCGGCTACACCTTC
TRBV28	TRBJ2-7	few	TRBD2	CASSLPPGLAGASYEQYF	TGTGCCAGCAGTTTACCCCCCGGACTAGCGGGAGCTTCGTACGAGCAGTACTTC
TRBV5-1	TRBJ1-2	few	NA	CASSLEGRSNYGYTF	TGCGCCAGCAGCTTGGAGGGAAGATCTAACTATGGCTACACCTTC
TRBV6-5	TRBJ1-1	NA	NA	CASRPQGMNTEAFF	TGTGCCAGCAGGCCTCAGGGGATGAACACTGAAGCTTTCTTT
TRBV28	TRBJ2-2	once	NA	CASSTRELFF	TGTGCCAGCAGTACCAGGGAGCTGTTTTTT
TRBV11-2	TRBJ2-2	NA	NA	CASSLASAGELFF	TGTGCCAGCAGCTTGGCTAGCGCCGGGGAGCTGTTTTTT
TRBV7-9	TRBJ2-3	NA	NA	CASSLTDQGPVDTQYF	TGTGCCAGCAGCTTAACCGATCAGGGGCCTGTAGATACGCAGTATTTT
TRBV27	TRBJ2-5	once	NA	CASSLEETQYF	TGTGCCAGCAGTTTAGAAGAGACCCAGTACTTC
TRBV5-1	TRBJ2-6	NA	NA	CASSWGQGTGANVLTF	TGCGCCAGCAGCTGGGGCCAAGGGACTGGGGCCAACGTCCTGACTTTC
TRBV6-5	TRBJ1-3	few	NA	CASSYGSGNTIYF	TGTGCCAGCAGTTACGGTTCAGGAAACACCATATATTTT
TRBV4-1	TRBJ1-2	few	NA	CASSQDRAPYGYTF	TGCGCCAGCAGCCAAGATCGGGCTCCTTATGGCTACACCTTC
TRBV7-6	TRBJ2-5	once	TRBD2	CASSSEAGPWETQYF	TGTGCCAGCAGTTCTGAAGCGGGACCCTGGGAGACCCAGTACTTC
TRBV10-2	TRBJ2-1	NA	TRBD1	CASSSGQGNYNEQFF	TGCGCCAGCAGTTCGGGACAGGGGAACTACAATGAGCAGTTCTTC
TRBV19	TRBJ2-3	NA	NA	CASSMLARQAQYF	TGTGCCAGTAGTATGCTAGCGAGACAGGCGCAGTATTTT
TRBV11-1	TRBJ2-2	NA	NA	CASSLMTGGFSAGELFF	TGTGCCAGCAGCCTAATGACAGGCGGGTTTTCGGCCGGGGAGCTGTTTTTT
TRBV18	TRBJ2-6	once	NA	CASSRGGTGANVLTF	TGTGCCAGCTCACGCGGGGGCACTGGGGCCAACGTCCTGACTTTC
TRBV19	TRBJ1-1	NA	NA	CASSIGAGPGEAFF	TGTGCCAGTAGTATAGGGGCGGGGCCCGGTGAAGCTTTCTTT
TRBV6-6	TRBJ2-7	once	NA	CASSYSAGGGYEQYF	TGTGCCAGCAGTTACTCGGCAGGGGGAGGGTACGAGCAGTACTTC
TRBV4-3	TRBJ2-2	NA	TRBD2	CASSQRTSATGELFF	TGCGCCAGCAGCCAGAGGACTAGCGCGACCGGGGAGCTGTTTTTT
TRBV5-4	TRBJ2-3	NA	TRBD2	CASSLLLAGPDTQYF	TGTGCCAGCAGCTTGCTACTAGCGGGCCCAGATACGCAGTATTTT
TRBV6-1	TRBJ2-1	NA	NA	CASSEDWFGEQFF	TGTGCCAGCAGTGAAGATTGGTTTGGGGAGCAGTTCTTC